These T cell receptor beta chains were read from a single sample in a study of blood T cell repertoires in COVID-19. The table came from immunoSEQ multiplex PCR; TCRdb's copy has only in-frame clones and leaves some out. The data contain about 270,000 clones, approximately 84% of them seen just once; the ten biggest clones take up roughly 1.5%. Sequencing was done on a sample of peripheral blood. These receptors were obtained from a human donor with COVID-19, enrolled during active disease. The donor label of this sample is uncertain. CDR3s include the opening cysteine and the closing phenylalanine or tryptophan. D genes are given only for firm matches. For some rows the clone size is stated as once, few or many, or as a class when expanded; others skip it.

-	TRBV4-2	-	TRBJ2-5	CASSQSHTEGVPETQYF	TGTGCCAGCAGCCAATCCCATACGGAAGGGGTCCCAGAGACCCAGTACTTC
-	TRBV5-4	TRBD2	TRBJ2-7	CASSSRTSGGVYEQYF	TGTGCCAGCAGCTCCCGGACTAGCGGGGGAGTCTACGAGCAGTACTTC
-	TRBV5-4	-	TRBJ1-3	CASSPGGLGVSGNTIYF	TGTGCCAGCAGCCCCGGGGGATTAGGGGTCTCTGGAAACACCATATATTTT
-	TRBV19	-	TRBJ2-7	CASSGQFSSYEQYF	TGTGCCAGTAGTGGACAGTTTAGCTCCTACGAGCAGTACTTC
once	TRBV27	-	TRBJ2-2	CASSPPGTFSNTGELFF	TGTGCCAGCAGTCCACCCGGGACTTTTTCGAACACCGGGGAGCTGTTTTTT
-	TRBV6-5	-	TRBJ1-1	CASNIPGRLYTEAFF	TGTGCCAGCAATATTCCGGGTCGACTTTACACTGAAGCTTTCTTT
-	TRBV28	TRBD1	TRBJ2-7	CASSLGGSPGQGAYEQYF	TGTGCCAGCAGTTTAGGGGGCAGCCCGGGACAGGGGGCCTACGAGCAGTACTTC
-	TRBV28	-	TRBJ1-3	CASSADRSSGNTIYF	TGTGCCAGCAGTGCAGACAGAAGCTCTGGAAACACCATATATTTT
-	TRBV27	TRBD1	TRBJ2-2	CASSSLQGPLAQGAGELFF	TGTGCCAGCAGTTCGTTACAGGGGCCTCTCGCTCAAGGGGCCGGGGAGCTGTTTTTT
few	TRBV9	-	TRBJ2-1	CASSVERWSYNEQFF	TGTGCCAGCAGCGTGGAGCGGTGGTCCTACAATGAGCAGTTCTTC
-	TRBV2	TRBD1	TRBJ1-4	CASSRQGRGGEKLFF	TGTGCCAGCAGCCGACAGGGCCGGGGGGGAGAAAAACTGTTTTTT
-	TRBV6-1	-	TRBJ1-2	CASSDAGARYGYTF	TGTGCCAGCAGTGATGCGGGGGCTCGCTATGGCTACACCTTC
-	TRBV6-2/TRBV6-3	-	TRBJ1-4	CASSYGQVGEKLFF	TGTGCCAGCAGTTACGGACAAGTTGGGGAAAAACTGTTTTTT
few	TRBV6-6	TRBD1	TRBJ1-2	CASSPSHGQVSSGNGYTF	TGTGCCAGCAGTCCCTCGCACGGACAGGTTTCGTCGGGTAATGGCTACACCTTC
-	TRBV28	TRBD1	TRBJ1-5	CASSLGTGLNQKPQHF	TGTGCCAGCAGTTTGGGGACAGGGCTAAATCAGAAGCCCCAGCATTTT